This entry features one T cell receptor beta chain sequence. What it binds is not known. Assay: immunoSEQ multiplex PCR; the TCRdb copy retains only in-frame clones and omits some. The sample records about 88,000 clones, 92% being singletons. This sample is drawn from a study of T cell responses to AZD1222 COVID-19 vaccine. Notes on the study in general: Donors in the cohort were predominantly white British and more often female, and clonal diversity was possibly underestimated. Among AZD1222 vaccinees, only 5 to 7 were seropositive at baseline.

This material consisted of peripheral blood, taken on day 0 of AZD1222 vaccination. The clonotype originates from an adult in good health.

In DNA form, the CDR3 reads TGTGCCAGCACCATGCGGACAGGGGGTCAGCCCCAGCATTTT. It translates to CASTMRTGGQPQHF. The chain recombines TRBV6-5 with TRBJ1-5; TRBD1 aligns across 10 bases. Germline assignment: CDR1 MNHEY and CDR2 SVGAGI. The CDR3 contains 14 residues. Trimming at V came to 7 bases and at J to 6 bases, leaving 6 bases not matched to a gene.